This T cell receptor beta chain was recorded in a study of beta chain features in type 1 diabetes. Study-wide findings and caveats: Within each of all four CD4+ subsets, Type 1 diabetes patients had TCRB CDR3s that were moderately but significantly shorter. Sampled from patients, naive, central memory and Treg TCRB repertoires appeared more similar than those sampled from healthy donors. Insertion counts at VDJ junctions were lower in type 1 diabetes patients, who also showed more deletions there.

Sorting of CD4+ naive, central memory, regulatory and stem cell-like memory cells was performed via CD45RO/CCR7/CD25/CD127/CD95/CD27. Expressed TCRB transcripts were sequenced, since all the RNA that had been isolated was reverse transcribed. There were 3.5 million or so reads on average in the naive, central memory and regulatory T cell samples. Sequencing was performed with immunoSEQ multiplex PCR; in TCRdb, only in-frame clones are kept and a portion is missing. The sample contains around 140,000 clones, 7% to 10% of which appear only once. This clone has only a few counts. Its target is not known. V shed 3 bases and J shed 0 bases, with 8 bases lying between them. This CDR3 contains 14 residues. Per germline, CDR1 SEHNR and CDR2 FQNEAQ (reference sequence).

This clonotype originated in a man aged 30 to 39 with type 1 diabetes. The sample was central memory CD4+ T cells from blood. V usage is TRBV7-9 and J usage is TRBJ1-1; D unclear. The DNA for the CDR3 is TGTGCCAGCAGCTTGCGACTGTTGAACACTGAAGCTTTCTTT. It is translated as CASSLRLLNTEAFF.